This TCR beta chain was documented in a study of blood T cell repertoires in COVID-19. V lost 5 bases, J lost 4 bases, and 20 bases lay in between. Germline V lookup: CDR1 SGHVS, CDR2 FQNEAQ. This CDR3 is 16 amino acids long. Profiled with immunoSEQ multiplex PCR; TCRdb holds only in-frame clones, not every one. The sample contains roughly 160,000 clones, around 79% of which appear only once. This clone was seen just once. Recruited during active infection, patients (from Seattle) were subsequently followed longitudinally. The sequence was obtained from an older woman with COVID-19, enrolled during active disease. The chain combines TRBV7-8 with TRBJ1-2; the D gene is possibly TRBD1 (5 bases). Sequencing was performed on peripheral blood. The CDR3 coding sequence is TGTGCCAGCAGCCGAGGAAACTTCGACAGCCGCTATGGCTACACCTTC. This gives the protein CASSRGNFDSRYGYTF.